The 25 T cell receptor beta chains below come from one sample, sequenced in a study of blood T cell repertoires in COVID-19. The assay was immunoSEQ multiplex PCR, and TCRdb's table has in-frame clones only and misses some. The data contain some 200,000 clones, roughly 80% of them singletons. Input material: peripheral blood. These receptors were collected from a woman in her 30s who had recovered from COVID-19.

The chain has TRBV4-1 and TRBJ2-2, with TRBD1 matching 7 bases. The CDR3 consists of 14 residues. V lost 6 bases and J lost 1; bases outside the gene matches: 2. Germline V gene data show CDR1 as MGHRA and CDR2 as YSYEKL. In DNA form, the CDR3 reads TGCGCCAGCAGTGACAGGGTGAACACCGGGGAGCTGTTTTTT. This encodes CASSDRVNTGELFF.

This chain joins TRBV7-9 and TRBJ2-1; 7 bases align to TRBD1. CDR3 size: 15 residues. Trimming removed 5 bases from V and 4 bases from J; junction bases left unmatched: 8. Germline CDR1 SEHNR, CDR2 FQNEAQ (reference sequence). CDR3 DNA: TGTGCCAGCAGCCCGGGACAGATCCAGTACAATGAGCAGTTCTTC. Its protein is CASSPGQIQYNEQFF.

CDR3 protein: CAINWRGLDGYTF. CDR3 in DNA: TGTGCCATAAACTGGCGGGGCCTTGATGGCTACACCTTC. This sequence joins TRBV6-5 and TRBJ1-2; possible D gene TRBD1, 5 bases. V was shortened by 10 bases and J by 6 bases, with 18 bases between the two germline ends. The CDR3 sequence is 13 residues long. CDR1 and CDR2 (germline): MNHEY, SVGAGI.

The chain links TRBV4-2 to TRBJ2-1; TRBD2 agrees at 8 bases. CDR1 and CDR2 from the germline V gene are LGHNA and YNFKEQ. The CDR3 spans 15 residues. With V trimmed by 4 bases and J by 2 bases, 4 bases remained unmatched. The CDR3 reads CASSPPSGPYNEQFF. CDR3 coding DNA: TGTGCCAGCAGCCCTCCTAGCGGGCCCTACAATGAGCAGTTCTTC.

The genes are TRBV29-1 and TRBJ1-2; D call uncertain. The CDR3 totals 13 residues. The germline CDR1 and CDR2 sequences are SQVTM and ANQGSEA. Trimming cost V 5 bases and J 4 bases, with 14 bases left between them. The CDR3 nucleotides are TGCAGCGTTCCCCGCGGCCGAGCCTATGGCTACACCTTC. This translates into CSVPRGRAYGYTF. The entire variable domain, with the rest obtained from reference TRBV29-1 and TRBJ1-2, is as follows: SAVISQKPSRDICQRGTSLTIQCQVDSQVTMMFWYRQQPGQSLTLIATANQGSEATYESGFVIDKFPISRPNLTFSTLTVSNMSPEDSSIYLCSVPRGRAYGYTFGSGTRLTVV.

The V call is TRBV15, the J call TRBJ2-1; TRBD2 is a possible D gene (5 bases). CDR3 length: 13 amino acids. Germline V gene lookup returns CDR1 LNHNV and CDR2 YYDKDF (reference sequence). Trimming left V 0 bases short and J 11 bases short, with 11 bases between. The CDR3 is CATSRDRSGKQFF. The CDR3 region has the DNA TGTGCCACCAGCAGAGATCGGAGCGGAAAGCAGTTCTTC.

The chain links TRBV10-3 to TRBJ2-3; TRBD2 aligns across 7 bases. The CDR3 has 14 amino acids. The germline gives CDR1 ENHRY, CDR2 SYGVKD. Trimming at V came to 6 bases and at J to 4 bases, leaving 7 bases not matched to a gene. CDR3 sequence reads: CAIRSGISADTQYF. In DNA form, the CDR3 reads TGTGCCATCAGGAGCGGGATTAGTGCAGATACGCAGTATTTT.

V is TRBV7-3 and J is TRBJ2-1; possible D gene TRBD2, 6 bases. The CDR3 is 14 residues long. CDR1 is SGHTA, CDR2 FQGTGA, per germline. With 2 bases removed from V and 6 bases from J, the gap between germline ends came to 11 bases. Here the CDR3 reads CASSLGGSGNEQFF. In DNA form, the CDR3 reads TGTGCCAGCAGCTTAGGAGGGAGTGGCAATGAGCAGTTCTTC.

The J gene is TRBJ1-1, the V gene TRBV6-5; possibly TRBD1 for D (5 bases). The germline V gene has CDR1 MNHEY and CDR2 SVGAGI. Trimming took 5 bases from V and 2 from J, leaving 9 bases between them. The CDR3 is made up of 13 amino acids. This chain's CDR3 is CASSTQANTEAFF. CDR3 nucleotide sequence: TGTGCCAGCAGTACACAGGCAAACACTGAAGCTTTCTTT.

V and J are TRBV11-2 and TRBJ1-1; a weak D match, TRBD1 (5 bases). In germline, CDR1 is SGHAT, CDR2 FQNNGV. The CDR3 is made up of 16 amino acids. V shed 5 bases and J shed 0 bases, with 16 bases lying between them. The CDR3: CASSPPGGRVNTEAFF. Here the CDR3 DNA reads TGTGCCAGCAGCCCGCCGGGGGGGAGGGTGAACACTGAAGCTTTCTTT.

The chain links TRBV7-8 to TRBJ2-1; 9 nucleotides line up with TRBD2. The CDR3 has 18 amino acids. Germline trimming cut 1 base from V and 6 bases from J; bases unmatched to any gene: 13. Per the germline V gene, CDR1 is SGHVS and CDR2 is FQNEAQ. DNA for the CDR3: TGTGCCAGCAGCTTAGGGGTAGTTGGGCGGGAGGGCCCCAATGAGCAGTTCTTC. As protein: CASSLGVVGREGPNEQFF.

The rearrangement links TRBV7-3 to TRBJ2-6; 8 bases match TRBD1. The CDR3 runs to 16 residues. Germline V gives CDR1 SGHTA, CDR2 FQGTGA. V was pared by 5 bases and J by 2 bases, with 5 bases of the junction left unmatched. In nucleotides, the CDR3 is TGTGCCAGCAGCCATGGACAGGGAACTGGGGCCAACGTCCTGACTTTC. Translating gives CASSHGQGTGANVLTF. Full variable domain (missing parts from reference TRBV7-3 and TRBJ2-6): GAGVSQTPSNKVTEKGKYVELRCDPISGHTALYWYRQSLGQGPEFLIYFQGTGAADDSGLPNDRFFAVRPEGSVSTLKIQRTERGDSAVYLCASSHGQGTGANVLTFGAGSRLTVL.

The CDR3 sequence is CASSEVGSGRFSSYEQYF. In nucleotides, the CDR3 is TGTGCCAGCAGTGAAGTGGGTAGCGGGAGGTTTAGCTCCTACGAGCAGTACTTC. The V gene is TRBV2, the J gene TRBJ2-7, with 10 bases that match TRBD2. CDR1 is SNHLY and CDR2 is FYNNEI in the germline V gene. With 1 base clipped from V and 0 bases from J, the junction kept 9 bases outside the gene matches. The CDR3 runs 18 residues.

The chain carries TRBV24-1 and TRBJ1-2; D not resolved. Trimming left V 3 bases short and J 4 bases short, with 8 bases between. Germline CDR1 reads KGHDR; CDR2 reads SFDVKD. The CDR3 has 13 amino acids. The CDR3 nucleotides are TGTGCCACCAGTGATGAACAGTTCTATGGCTACACCTTC. Its protein is CATSDEQFYGYTF.

J is TRBJ2-3 and V is TRBV29-1; 14 bases map to TRBD2. The germline V gene encodes CDR1 SQVTM and CDR2 ANQGSEA. This CDR3 is built from 16 residues. V was clipped by 5 bases and J by 6 bases; unmatched bases: 10. This CDR3 reads CSVSGLAGGNGDTQYF. CDR3 sequence (DNA): TGCAGCGTTTCCGGACTAGCGGGAGGTAACGGGGATACGCAGTATTTT.

The chain links TRBV25-1 to TRBJ2-3, with D hard to call. This CDR3 comprises 13 residues. Germline CDR1 reads MGHDK; CDR2 reads SYGVNS. With 5 bases removed from V and 6 bases from J, the gap between germline ends came to 12 bases. CDR3 in amino acids: CASSPPGFDTQYF. The CDR3 DNA is TGTGCCAGCAGTCCTCCTGGCTTCGATACGCAGTATTTT.

On this clone: At one end, the junction sequence differs from germline, possibly due to a read error. The V and J genes are TRBV2 and TRBJ2-1, with D perhaps matching TRBD2 (6 bases). Germline V gives CDR1 SNHLY, CDR2 FYNNEI. The CDR3 consists of 15 residues. The CDR3 loop is CASCDGGGLNNEQFF. CDR3 nucleotides: TGTGCCAGCTGTGACGGTGGGGGACTGAACAATGAGCAGTTCTTC.

The rearrangement joins TRBV9 to TRBJ2-1; TRBD1 might be the D (6 bases). Trimming cost V 1 base and J 6 bases, with 11 bases left between them. Germline V gene lookup returns CDR1 SGDLS and CDR2 YYNGEE. CDR3 size: 14 residues. The CDR3 loop is CASSVQGSVNEQFF. The CDR3 DNA sequence: TGTGCCAGCAGCGTACAGGGGTCCGTCAATGAGCAGTTCTTC.

The J gene is TRBJ1-1, the V gene TRBV4-1; 7 nucleotides align to TRBD1. Germline trimming cut 4 bases from V and 9 bases from J; bases unmatched to any gene: 11. The CDR3 spans 14 residues. CDR1 is MGHRA and CDR2 is YSYEKL in the germline V gene. The CDR3 nucleotides are TGCGCCAGCAGCCCCCGGGACAGAGGTGGGAAAGCTTTCTTT. As protein: CASSPRDRGGKAFF.

This chain joins TRBV10-3 and TRBJ2-7, with 7 bases identical to TRBD1. The CDR3 is made up of 14 amino acids. Germline CDR1 and CDR2: ENHRY and SYGVKD. J lost 0 bases, V lost 6 bases, and 5 bases had no gene match. CDR3 coding DNA: TGTGCCATCAGCGGAACAGGGGTCTCCTACGAGCAGTACTTC. The encoded protein is CAISGTGVSYEQYF.

The V and J genes are TRBV2 and TRBJ1-2; possible D gene TRBD1, 5 bases. The CDR3 loop spans 13 amino acids. V was pared by 3 bases and J by 3 bases, with 8 bases between. Per the germline V gene, CDR1 is SNHLY and CDR2 is FYNNEI. CDR3 amino acids: CASSEQGDYGYTF. Here the CDR3 DNA reads TGTGCCAGCAGTGAGCAGGGTGACTATGGCTACACCTTC.

In this sample, this clone turned up a few times. V and J are TRBV19 and TRBJ1-5, with 9 nucleotides matching TRBD1. CDR3 length: 15 residues. The V gene's germline CDR1 is LNHDA and CDR2 SQIVND (reference sequence). V lost 7 bases and J lost 7; bases outside the gene matches: 11. The CDR3 here is CASTRTGGLAQPQHF. In DNA, the CDR3 is TGTGCCAGTACCAGAACAGGGGGCTTAGCCCAGCCCCAGCATTTT.

The chain recombines TRBV5-1 with TRBJ2-1, with D perhaps matching TRBD1 (5 bases). V lost 0 bases to trimming and J lost 9 bases, with 10 bases between them. This CDR3 is 13 amino acids long. The germline CDR1 and CDR2 sequences are SGHRS and YFSETQ. DNA for the CDR3: TGCGCCAGCAGCTTGGGGTGGCAGGGTGAGCAGTTCTTC. This translates into CASSLGWQGEQFF.

This clone occurred once. V usage is TRBV19 and J usage is TRBJ2-1, with 12 bases that match TRBD1. Germline-derived CDR1 and CDR2 are LNHDA and SQIVND (reference sequence). CDR3 length equals 15 residues. Germline trimming cut 6 bases from V and 5 bases from J; bases unmatched to any gene: 5. CDR3 loop: CASSRDRGPHNEQFF. Here the CDR3 DNA reads TGTGCCAGTAGCCGGGACAGGGGGCCTCACAATGAGCAGTTCTTC.

This rearrangement joins TRBV7-9 to TRBJ2-3; D ambiguous. CDR1 is SEHNR and CDR2 is FQNEAQ in the germline V gene (reference sequence). Trimming shortened V by 7 bases and J by 4 bases, and 15 bases separated the two germline ends. The CDR3 length is 14 residues. The CDR3 spells CASTPFLIPDTQYF. CDR3 sequence (DNA): TGTGCCAGCACTCCCTTCCTTATCCCAGATACGCAGTATTTT. The variable domain in full, completed from reference TRBV7-9 and TRBJ2-3, reads DTGVSQNPRHKITKRGQNVTFRCDPISEHNRLYWYRQTLGQGPEFLTYFQNEAQLEKSRLLSDRFSAERPKGSFSTLEIQRTEQGDSAMYLCASTPFLIPDTQYFGPGTRLTVL.